This section outlines one TCR beta chain sequence together with its context. The antigen this receptor binds is unknown. Per-base qualities were not stored, and no clone one base away is much larger. The record originates from a study of CD8 T cells in Susac syndrome (dated by TCRdb to between 2017 and 2020). Looking at the study overall: Among the sequenced Susac syndrome patients, about six had clinically active disease and roughly 8 were in clinical remission. Repertoire sequencing was used to test whether CD8+ T cell activation and differentiation in Susac syndrome was antigen driven. At blood withdrawal, Susac syndrome patients were either therapy-naive, taking corticosteroids (in some cases with IVIg as well), or taking IVIg alone. General study outcomes and caveats: In patients with Susac syndrome, the CD4+ T cell repertoire showed no detectable clonal expansion. The number of individuals in the TCR sequencing and HLA analysis was acknowledged as relatively small.

Cut back by 5 bases and 4 bases, the V and J ends lie 14 bases apart. The CDR3 goes from the cysteine to the phenylalanine over 14 residues. Kept here is only the CDR3 DNA, which spans 42 bases and is read in frame from base 1. From the germline V gene (reference sequence), CDR1 is SEHNR and CDR2 is FQNEAQ. RNA was extracted with the RNeasy kit and about 0.5 to 1 ug was reverse transcribed using random hexamers. The immunoSEQ multiplex PCR assay, which covers 54 Vbeta and 13 Jbeta segments, was used to amplify TCR beta CDR3 regions. To correct PCR amplification bias, a synthetic template baseline was used for both primer optimization and computational correction. In the paper's pipeline: Reads were annotated to V, D and J genes according to IMGT and were analyzed with immunoSEQ Analyzer, with only productive sequences retained. Clonality was calculated as one minus the Shannon entropy normalized by log2 of the number of productive unique sequences. Public and private clones were assessed among the 100 most prevalent clones of each patient and control. Clones were defined as Susac-specific if absent from the healthy and MS cohorts, from 1052 published viral clones and from other ImmuneACCESS disease sequences. The public sequencing data were trimmed at Q25 with fastp and processed into clonotypes with MiXCR by TCRdb, which kept only in-frame beta chains. All rows with the same CDR3 protein become a single entry with the most common DNA and genes. Here the V and J calls rest on TCRdb's processing, not on the authors' analysis. The sample includes just over 150,000 distinct CDR3 sequences, with around 95% observed a single time. The ten largest clones add up to 0.16% of the sample.

High-throughput TCR beta sequencing profiled peripheral blood CD8+ and CD4+ T cells from healthy donors, Susac syndrome patients and multiple sclerosis patients. The Susac syndrome patients fulfilled recently defined diagnostic criteria for definite or probable disease. CD8+ TEMRA cells were enriched by FACS, while bulk CD8+ and CD4+ T cells were purified by magnetic negative isolation. Blood was collected in EDTA tubes and processed within 24 hours, with PBMCs isolated through density gradient centrifugation. PBMCs intended for TCR sequencing were cryopreserved in liquid nitrogen and were subsequently thawed in a 37 degrees C water bath. The sorted or isolated CD4+, CD8+ and CD8+ TEMRA cells had a purity of 90% or higher.

This TCR was recovered from a human donor with Susac syndrome. The chain is made from TRBV7-9 and TRBJ1-1, with no confidently assigned D gene. Sequenced: CD4+ T cells from PBMCs. The DNA sequence reads TGTGCCAGCAGCAGGTCCTTACTTCGCACTGAAGCTTTCTTT. Translation gives CASSRSLLRTEAFF. Here the CDR3 is joined to the reference TRBV7-9 and TRBJ1-1 genes, and the full variable domain is: DTGVSQNPRHKITKRGQNVTFRCDPISEHNRLYWYRQTLGQGPEFLTYFQNEAQLEKSRLLSDRFSAERPKGSFSTLEIQRTEQGDSAMYLCASSRSLLRTEAFFGQGTRLTVV.